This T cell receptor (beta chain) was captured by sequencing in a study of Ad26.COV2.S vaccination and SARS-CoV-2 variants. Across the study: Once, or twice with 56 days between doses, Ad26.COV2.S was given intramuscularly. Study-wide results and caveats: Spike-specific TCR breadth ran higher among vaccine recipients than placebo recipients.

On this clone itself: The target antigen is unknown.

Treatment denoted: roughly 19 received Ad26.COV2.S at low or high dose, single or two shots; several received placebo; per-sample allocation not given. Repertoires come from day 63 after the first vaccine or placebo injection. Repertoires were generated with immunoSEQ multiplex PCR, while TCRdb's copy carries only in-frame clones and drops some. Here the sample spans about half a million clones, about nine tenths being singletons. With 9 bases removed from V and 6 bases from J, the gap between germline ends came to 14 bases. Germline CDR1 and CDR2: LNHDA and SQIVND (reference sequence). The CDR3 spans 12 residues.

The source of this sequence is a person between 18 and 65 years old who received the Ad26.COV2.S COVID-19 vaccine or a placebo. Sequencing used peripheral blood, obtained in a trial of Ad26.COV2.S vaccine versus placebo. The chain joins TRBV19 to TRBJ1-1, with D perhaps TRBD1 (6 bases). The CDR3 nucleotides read TGTGCCAGCACACAGGGCGCTGCTGAAGCTTTCTTT. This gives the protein CASTQGAAEAFF.